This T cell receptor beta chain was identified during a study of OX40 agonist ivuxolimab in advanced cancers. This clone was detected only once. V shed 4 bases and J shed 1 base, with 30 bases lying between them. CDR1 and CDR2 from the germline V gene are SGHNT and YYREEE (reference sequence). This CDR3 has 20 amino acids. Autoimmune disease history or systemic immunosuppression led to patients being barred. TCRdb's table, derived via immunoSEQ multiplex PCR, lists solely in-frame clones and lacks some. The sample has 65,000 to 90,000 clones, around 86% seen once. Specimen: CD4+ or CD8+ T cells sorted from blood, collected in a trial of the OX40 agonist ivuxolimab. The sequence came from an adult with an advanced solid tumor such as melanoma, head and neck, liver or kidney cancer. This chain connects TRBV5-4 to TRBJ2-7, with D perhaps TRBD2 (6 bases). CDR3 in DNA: TGTGCCAGCAGCCCGGGTTCCACGGGAGATCATGTGGGGGTATCCTACGAGCAGTACTTC. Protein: CASSPGSTGDHVGVSYEQYF.